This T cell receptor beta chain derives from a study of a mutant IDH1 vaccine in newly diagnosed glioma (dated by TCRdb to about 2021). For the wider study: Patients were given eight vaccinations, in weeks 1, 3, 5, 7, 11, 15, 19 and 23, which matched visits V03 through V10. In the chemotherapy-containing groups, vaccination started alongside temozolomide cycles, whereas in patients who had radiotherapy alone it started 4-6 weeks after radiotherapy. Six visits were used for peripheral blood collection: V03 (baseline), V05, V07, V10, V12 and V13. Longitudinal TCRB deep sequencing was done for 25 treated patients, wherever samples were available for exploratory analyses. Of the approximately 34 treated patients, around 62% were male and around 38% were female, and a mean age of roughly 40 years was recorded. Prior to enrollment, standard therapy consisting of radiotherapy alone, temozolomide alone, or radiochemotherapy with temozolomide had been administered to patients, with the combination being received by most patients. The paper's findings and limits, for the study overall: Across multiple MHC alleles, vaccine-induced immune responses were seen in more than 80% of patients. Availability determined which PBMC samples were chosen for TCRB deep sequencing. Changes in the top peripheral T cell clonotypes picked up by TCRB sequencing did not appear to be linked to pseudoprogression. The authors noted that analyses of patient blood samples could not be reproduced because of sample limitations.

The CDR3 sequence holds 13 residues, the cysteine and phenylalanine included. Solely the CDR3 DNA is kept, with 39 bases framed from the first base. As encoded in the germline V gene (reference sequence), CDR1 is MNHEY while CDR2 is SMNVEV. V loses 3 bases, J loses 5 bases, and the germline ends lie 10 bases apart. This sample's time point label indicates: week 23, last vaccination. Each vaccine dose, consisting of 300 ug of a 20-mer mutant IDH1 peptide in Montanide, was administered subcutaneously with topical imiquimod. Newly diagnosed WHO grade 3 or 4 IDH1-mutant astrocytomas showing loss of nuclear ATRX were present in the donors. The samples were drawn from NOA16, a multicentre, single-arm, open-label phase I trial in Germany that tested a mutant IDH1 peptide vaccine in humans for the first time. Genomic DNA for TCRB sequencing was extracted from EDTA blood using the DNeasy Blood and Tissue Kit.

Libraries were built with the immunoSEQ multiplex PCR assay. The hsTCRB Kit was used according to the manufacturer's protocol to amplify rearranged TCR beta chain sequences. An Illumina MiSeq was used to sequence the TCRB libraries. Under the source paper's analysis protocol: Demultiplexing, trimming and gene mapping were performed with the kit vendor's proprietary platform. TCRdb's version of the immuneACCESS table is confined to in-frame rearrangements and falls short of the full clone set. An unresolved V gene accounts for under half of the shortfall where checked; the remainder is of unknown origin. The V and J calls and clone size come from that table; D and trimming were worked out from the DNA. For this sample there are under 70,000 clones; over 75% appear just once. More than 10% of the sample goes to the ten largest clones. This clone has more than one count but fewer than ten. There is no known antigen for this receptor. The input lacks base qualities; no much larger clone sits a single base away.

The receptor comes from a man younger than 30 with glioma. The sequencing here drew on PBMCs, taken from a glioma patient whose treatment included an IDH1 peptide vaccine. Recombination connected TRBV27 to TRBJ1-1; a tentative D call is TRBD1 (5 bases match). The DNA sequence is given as TGTGCCAGCAGTTTCCGAGGGGTTACTGAAGCTTTCTTT. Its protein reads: CASSFRGVTEAFF.